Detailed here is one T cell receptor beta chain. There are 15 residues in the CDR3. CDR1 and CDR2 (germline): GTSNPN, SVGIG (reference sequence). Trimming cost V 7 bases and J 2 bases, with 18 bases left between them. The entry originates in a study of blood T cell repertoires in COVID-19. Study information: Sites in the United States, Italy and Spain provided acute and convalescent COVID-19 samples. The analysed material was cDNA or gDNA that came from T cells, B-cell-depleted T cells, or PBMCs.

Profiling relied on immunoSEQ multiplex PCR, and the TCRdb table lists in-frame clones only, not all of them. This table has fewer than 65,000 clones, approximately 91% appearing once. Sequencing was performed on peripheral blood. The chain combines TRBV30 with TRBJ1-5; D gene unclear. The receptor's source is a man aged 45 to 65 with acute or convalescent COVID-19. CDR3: CAYGNPRLGNQPQHF. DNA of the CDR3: TGTGCCTACGGGAACCCTCGTTTGGGCAATCAGCCCCAGCATTTT.